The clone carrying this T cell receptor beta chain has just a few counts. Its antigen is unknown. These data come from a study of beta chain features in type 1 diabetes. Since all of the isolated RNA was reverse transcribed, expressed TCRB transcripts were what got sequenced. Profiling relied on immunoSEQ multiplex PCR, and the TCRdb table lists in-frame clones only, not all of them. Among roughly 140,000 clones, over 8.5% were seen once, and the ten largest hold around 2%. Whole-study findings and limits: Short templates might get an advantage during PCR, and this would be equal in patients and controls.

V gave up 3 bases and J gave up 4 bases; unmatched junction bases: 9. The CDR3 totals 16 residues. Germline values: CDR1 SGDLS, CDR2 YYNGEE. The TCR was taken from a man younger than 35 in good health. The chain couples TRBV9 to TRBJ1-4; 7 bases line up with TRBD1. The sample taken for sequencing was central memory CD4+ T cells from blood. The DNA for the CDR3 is TGTGCCAGCAGCGCAGGGGCTGGGACAGTTAATGAAAAACTGTTTTTT. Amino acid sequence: CASSAGAGTVNEKLFF.